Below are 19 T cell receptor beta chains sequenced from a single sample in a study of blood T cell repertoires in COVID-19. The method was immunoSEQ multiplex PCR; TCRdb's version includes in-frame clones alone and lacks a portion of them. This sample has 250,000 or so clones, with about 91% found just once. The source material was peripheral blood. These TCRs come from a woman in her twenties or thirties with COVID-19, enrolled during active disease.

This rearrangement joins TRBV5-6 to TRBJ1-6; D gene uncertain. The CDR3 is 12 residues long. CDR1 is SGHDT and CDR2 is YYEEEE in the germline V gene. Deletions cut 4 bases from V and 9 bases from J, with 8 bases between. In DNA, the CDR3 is TGTGCCAGCAGCCAATCCCCTTCACCCCTCCACTTT. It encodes CASSQSPSPLHF.

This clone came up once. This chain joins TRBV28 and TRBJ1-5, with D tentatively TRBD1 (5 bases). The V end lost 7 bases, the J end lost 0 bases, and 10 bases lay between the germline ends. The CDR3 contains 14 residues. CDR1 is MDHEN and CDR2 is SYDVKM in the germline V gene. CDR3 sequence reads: CASTAGNSNQPQHF. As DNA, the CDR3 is TGTGCCAGCACCGCAGGGAATAGCAATCAGCCCCAGCATTTT.

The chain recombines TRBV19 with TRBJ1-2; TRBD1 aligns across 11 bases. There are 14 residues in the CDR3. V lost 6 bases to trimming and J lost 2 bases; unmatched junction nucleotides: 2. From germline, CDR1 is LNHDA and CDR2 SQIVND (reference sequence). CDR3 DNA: TGTGCCAGTAGCCGGACAGGGGGCAACTATGGCTACACCTTC. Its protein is CASSRTGGNYGYTF. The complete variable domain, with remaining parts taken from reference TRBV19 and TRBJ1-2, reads DGGITQSPKYLFRKEGQNVTLSCEQNLNHDAMYWYRQDPGQGLRLIYYSQIVNDFQKGDIAEGYSVSREKKESFPLTVTSAQKNPTAFYLCASSRTGGNYGYTFGSGTRLTVV.

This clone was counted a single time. CDR3 sequence (DNA): TGCGCCAGCAGCCAAGGGGTCGGGGACACTGAAGCTTTCTTT. It yields the protein CASSQGVGDTEAFF. V gene TRBV4-1 combines with J gene TRBJ1-1; the D is unclear. The CDR3 consists of 14 residues. Trimming took 1 base from V and 3 from J, leaving 9 bases between them. The germline V gene has CDR1 MGHRA and CDR2 YSYEKL.

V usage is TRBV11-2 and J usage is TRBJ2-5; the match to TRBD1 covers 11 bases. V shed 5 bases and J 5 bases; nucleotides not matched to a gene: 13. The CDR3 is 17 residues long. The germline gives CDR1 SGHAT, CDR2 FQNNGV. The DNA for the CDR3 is TGTGCCAGCAGCCTGCACGGAGGACAGGGGGCGCGTGAGACCCAGTACTTC. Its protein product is CASSLHGGQGARETQYF.

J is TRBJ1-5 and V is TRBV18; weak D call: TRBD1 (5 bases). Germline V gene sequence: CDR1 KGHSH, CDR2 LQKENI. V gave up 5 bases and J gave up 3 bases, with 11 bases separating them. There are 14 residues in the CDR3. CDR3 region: CASSSGQNNQPQHF. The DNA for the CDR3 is TGTGCCAGCTCATCTGGACAAAACAATCAGCCCCAGCATTTT.

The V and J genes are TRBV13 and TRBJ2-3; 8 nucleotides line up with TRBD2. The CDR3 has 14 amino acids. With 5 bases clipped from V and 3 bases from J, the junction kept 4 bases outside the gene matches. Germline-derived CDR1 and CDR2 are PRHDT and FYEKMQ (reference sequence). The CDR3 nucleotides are TGTGCCAGCAGCCTAAGCGGGAGTACAGATACGCAGTATTTT. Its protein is CASSLSGSTDTQYF.

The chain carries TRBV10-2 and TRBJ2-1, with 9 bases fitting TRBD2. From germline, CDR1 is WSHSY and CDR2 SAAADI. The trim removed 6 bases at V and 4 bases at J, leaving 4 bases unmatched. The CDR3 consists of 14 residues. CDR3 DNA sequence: TGCGCCAGCAGGCTAGCGGGACAGTACAATGAGCAGTTCTTC. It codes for CASRLAGQYNEQFF.

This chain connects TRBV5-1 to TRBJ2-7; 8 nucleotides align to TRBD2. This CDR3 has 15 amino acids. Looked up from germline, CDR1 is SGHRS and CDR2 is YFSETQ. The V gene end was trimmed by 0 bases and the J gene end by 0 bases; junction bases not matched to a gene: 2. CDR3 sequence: CASSLAGGSSYEQYF. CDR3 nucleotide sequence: TGCGCCAGCAGCTTGGCGGGGGGGAGCTCCTACGAGCAGTACTTC.

The CDR3 reads CASTGGNNSPLHF. The CDR3 DNA sequence: TGTGCCAGCACCGGGGGGAATAATTCACCCCTCCACTTT. This rearrangement joins TRBV6-5 to TRBJ1-6, with D maybe TRBD1 (5 bases). V lost 7 bases to trimming and J lost 5 bases, with 9 bases between them. CDR1 is MNHEY, CDR2 SVGAGI, per germline. This CDR3 has 13 amino acids.

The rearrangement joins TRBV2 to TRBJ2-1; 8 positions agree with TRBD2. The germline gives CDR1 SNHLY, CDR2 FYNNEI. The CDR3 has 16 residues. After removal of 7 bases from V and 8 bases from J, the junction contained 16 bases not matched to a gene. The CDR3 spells CASMPGGTIGRDEQFF. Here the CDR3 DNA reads TGTGCCAGCATGCCGGGGGGGACGATCGGGCGAGATGAGCAGTTCTTC.

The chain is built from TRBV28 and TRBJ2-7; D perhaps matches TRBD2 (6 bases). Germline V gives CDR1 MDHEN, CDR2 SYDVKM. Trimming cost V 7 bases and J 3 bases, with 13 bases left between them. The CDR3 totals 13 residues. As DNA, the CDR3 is TGTGCCAGCACCATTGGACTAAGCTACGAGCAGTACTTC. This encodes CASTIGLSYEQYF.

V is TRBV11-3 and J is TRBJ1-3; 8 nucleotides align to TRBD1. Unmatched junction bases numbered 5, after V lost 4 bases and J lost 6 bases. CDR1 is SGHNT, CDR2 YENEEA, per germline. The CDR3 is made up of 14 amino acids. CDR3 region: CASSSPGGVNTIYF. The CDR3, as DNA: TGTGCCAGCAGCTCCCCAGGGGGCGTAAACACCATATATTTT.

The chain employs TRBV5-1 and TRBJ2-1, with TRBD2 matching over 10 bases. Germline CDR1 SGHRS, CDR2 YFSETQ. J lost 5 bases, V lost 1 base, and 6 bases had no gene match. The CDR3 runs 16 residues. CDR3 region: CASSLMRLAGDNEQFF. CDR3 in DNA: TGCGCCAGCAGCTTGATGCGGCTAGCGGGGGACAATGAGCAGTTCTTC.

CDR3 region: CASTLTGGGNEQFF. Here the CDR3 DNA reads TGTGCCAGCACCTTGACAGGGGGGGGCAATGAGCAGTTCTTC. The rearrangement joins TRBV6-5 to TRBJ2-1; 9 nucleotides line up with TRBD1. This CDR3 comprises 14 residues. With V trimmed by 7 bases and J by 6 bases, 7 bases remained unmatched. Germline CDR1 MNHEY, CDR2 SVGAGI.

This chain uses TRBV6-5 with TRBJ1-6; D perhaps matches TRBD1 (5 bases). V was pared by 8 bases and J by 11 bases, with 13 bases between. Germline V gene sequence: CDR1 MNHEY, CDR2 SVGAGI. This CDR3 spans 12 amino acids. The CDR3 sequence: CASELDSPPLHF. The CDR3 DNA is TGTGCCAGCGAGCTCGACAGCCCACCCCTCCACTTT.

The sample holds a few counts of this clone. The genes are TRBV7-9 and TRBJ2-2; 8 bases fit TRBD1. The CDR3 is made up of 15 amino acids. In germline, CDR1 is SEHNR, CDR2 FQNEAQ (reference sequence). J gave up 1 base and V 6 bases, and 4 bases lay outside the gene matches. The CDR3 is CASRRGQENTGELFF. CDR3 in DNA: TGTGCCAGCAGGCGGGGACAGGAGAACACCGGGGAGCTGTTTTTT.

The CDR3: CASSPLDHTGELFF. CDR3 DNA: TGTGCCAGCTCACCACTAGATCACACCGGGGAGCTGTTTTTT. The V gene is TRBV18, the J gene TRBJ2-2; no definite D call. Germline-derived CDR1 and CDR2 are KGHSH and LQKENI. Trimming cost V 1 base and J 3 bases, with 6 bases left between them. The CDR3 sequence is 14 residues long.

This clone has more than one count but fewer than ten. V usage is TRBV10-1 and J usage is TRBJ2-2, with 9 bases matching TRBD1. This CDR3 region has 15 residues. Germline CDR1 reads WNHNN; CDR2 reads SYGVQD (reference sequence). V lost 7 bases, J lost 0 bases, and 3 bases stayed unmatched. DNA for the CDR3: TGCGCCAGCAACCGGGACAGGGCGAACACCGGGGAGCTGTTTTTT. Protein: CASNRDRANTGELFF.